This T cell receptor beta chain was obtained from a study of blood T cell repertoires in COVID-19. Study-level information: Whether acute or convalescent, the COVID-19 samples came from the United States, Italy and Spain.

As originally analysed: Amplification from reference gene primers served as the basis for estimated nucleated cell counts. Sequencing used immunoSEQ multiplex PCR; TCRdb keeps in-frame clones, though not all of them. V, J and clone size are taken as reported in that table, and D and trimming were inferred from the DNA itself. Of a few hundred thousand clones in the sample, approximately 83% are singletons; the top ten hold roughly 4%. J lost 1 base, V lost 6 bases, and 7 bases had no gene match. The CDR3 length is 16 residues. Germline CDR1 and CDR2: LNHDA and SQIVND (reference sequence). Cohorts were assigned according to the clinical history that participants reported. Cohort 3 donors were reported recovered after two negative PCRs, clearance, or symptom resolution.

Source material: PBMCs or T cells enriched from blood (not recorded which). The gene calls are TRBV19 and TRBJ2-3; 10 bases are a match to TRBD2. The source is a woman younger than 45 who had recovered from COVID-19. The CDR3 region has the DNA TGTGCCAGTAGGAGAGCGGGAGGGGGTGGCACAGATACGCAGTATTTT. This translates into CASRRAGGGGTDTQYF.